This entry is about one T cell receptor (beta chain). The germline gives CDR1 SGHRS, CDR2 YFSETQ. The CDR3 has 16 residues. Trimming pared 5 bases from V and 3 bases from J, leaving 19 bases between. Assay used: immunoSEQ multiplex PCR; TCRdb lists only in-frame clones, some missing. The sample includes roughly 3,000 clones, 60% to 80% seen only once; the top ten take around 4.5%. These data belong to a study of glioma-infiltrating T cells after dendritic cell vaccination. Fresh-frozen tumor tissue and more than two years of survival data were available for all. This TCR derives from a human donor with glioblastoma. Sequencing was performed on tumor tissue, taken before dendritic cell vaccination. The chain links TRBV5-1 to TRBJ2-3; a weak D match, TRBD1 (7 bases). Written as DNA, the CDR3 is TGCGCCAGCAGTCCTAACGGGGCAGGGGGGACAGATACGCAGTATTTT. Its translation is CASSPNGAGGTDTQYF.